Each of the 18 T cell receptor beta chains below was sequenced from the same sample in a study of immune evolution from preneoplasia to lung adenocarcinoma. The repertoire was sequenced with immunoSEQ multiplex PCR; TCRdb's copy has only in-frame clones and lacks some. The sample shows 27,000 or so clones, around 74% of them seen only once. Input material: FFPE invasive lung adenocarcinoma tissue. These receptors were taken from a person aged 55 to 70 with invasive lung adenocarcinoma. Some clones in this sample may be carry-over from other donors' samples.

This rearrangement joins TRBV28 to TRBJ2-7; a weak D match, TRBD1 (5 bases). V was clipped by 3 bases and J by 2 bases, with 11 bases between them. Germline values: CDR1 MDHEN, CDR2 SYDVKM. This CDR3 has 14 amino acids. CDR3 coding DNA: TGTGCCAGCAGTTTGGGCAGGGTGACCTACGAGCAGTACTTC. Translation gives CASSLGRVTYEQYF.

V usage is TRBV18 and J usage is TRBJ2-7; 11 bases agree with TRBD1. The germline gives CDR1 KGHSH, CDR2 LQKENI. This CDR3 has 14 amino acids. V shed 5 bases, J shed 6 bases, and the junction held 6 bases outside the gene matches. CDR3 DNA sequence: TGTGCCAGCTCATCCGGACAGGGGGCAGTCGAGCAGTACTTC. Translated, it gives CASSSGQGAVEQYF.

The chain links TRBV18 to TRBJ2-6; D gene ambiguous. The CDR3 is 17 residues long. V gave up 3 bases and J gave up 1 base, with 13 bases separating them. Germline loops: CDR1 KGHSH, CDR2 LQKENI. CDR3 nucleotides: TGTGCCAGCTCACCCCCGAGTAAAGATTCTGGGGCCAACGTCCTGACTTTC. Residues: CASSPPSKDSGANVLTF.

This chain joins TRBV6-1 and TRBJ1-2, with 7 bases matching TRBD1. From germline, CDR1 is MNHNS and CDR2 SASEGT. The CDR3 extends over 15 amino acids. V was clipped by 1 base and J by 8 bases; unmatched bases: 10. CDR3 residues: CASSEGQTGIQGYTF. Written as DNA, the CDR3 is TGTGCCAGCAGTGAAGGTCAGACAGGGATCCAGGGCTACACCTTC.

The chain combines TRBV12-5 with TRBJ1-4; D unclear. V shed 5 bases and J shed 8 bases, with 9 bases lying between them. The V gene's germline CDR1 is LGHNT and CDR2 FRNRAP. There are 12 residues in the CDR3. CDR3 DNA: TGTGCTAGTGGTATGGGAACCGAAAAACTGTTTTTT. Translation gives CASGMGTEKLFF.

The chain has TRBV7-2 and TRBJ2-2; the match to TRBD2 covers 8 bases. The CDR3 spans 17 residues. Trimming cost V 7 bases and J 5 bases; bases outside gene matches: 15. The germline gives CDR1 SGHTA, CDR2 FQGNSA. DNA for the CDR3: TGTGCCAGCACCCCAAGGGGAAGCGGGAGTCTTACCGGGGAGCTGTTTTTT. This translates into CASTPRGSGSLTGELFF. The whole variable domain, remainder taken from reference TRBV7-2 and TRBJ2-2, is GAGVSQSPSNKVTEKGKDVELRCDPISGHTALYWYRQSLGQGLEFLIYFQGNSAPDKSGLPSDRFSAERTGGSVSTLTIQRTQQEDSAVYLCASTPRGSGSLTGELFFGEGSRLTVL.

The chain is built from TRBV6-1 and TRBJ1-5; 8 nucleotides line up with TRBD1. Trimming took 6 bases from V and 7 from J; bases not matched to a gene: 5. This CDR3 is 13 amino acids long. From germline, CDR1 is MNHNS and CDR2 SASEGT. CDR3 in DNA: TGTGCCAGCAGGGACAGGGATCCACAGCCCCAGCATTTT. Its translation: CASRDRDPQPQHF.

V gene TRBV6-6 combines with J gene TRBJ1-4; D not certain. The CDR3 is 12 amino acids. The germline CDR1 and CDR2 sequences are MNHNY and SVGAGI (reference sequence). Trimming left V 6 bases short and J 8 bases short, with 10 bases between. The CDR3 loop reads CASSSPQEKLFF. The CDR3, as DNA: TGTGCCAGCAGCTCCCCCCAAGAAAAACTGTTTTTT.

V is TRBV30 and J is TRBJ1-1, with 7 bases aligning to TRBD1. In germline, CDR1 is GTSNPN, CDR2 SVGIG (reference sequence). The length of the CDR3 is 15 residues. Trimming at V came to 2 bases and at J to 4 bases, leaving 10 bases not matched to a gene. Here the CDR3 DNA reads TGTGCCTGGAGTCCTCGGGACAGCCTTGGCACTGAAGCTTTCTTT. As protein: CAWSPRDSLGTEAFF. The complete variable domain, with remaining parts taken from reference TRBV30 and TRBJ1-1, reads SQTIHQWPATLVQPVGSPLSLECTVEGTSNPNLYWYRQAAGRGLQLLFYSVGIGQISSEVPQNLSASRPQDRQFILSSKKLLLSDSGFYLCAWSPRDSLGTEAFFGQGTRLTVV.

This clone came up a few times. The V call is TRBV29-1, the J call TRBJ1-1, with D possibly being TRBD1 (6 bases). The V end lost 5 bases, the J end lost 1 base, and 8 bases lay between the germline ends. Germline V gene data show CDR1 as SQVTM and CDR2 as ANQGSEA. This CDR3 is 12 amino acids long. CDR3 sequence: CSVKQGNTEAFF. The CDR3 DNA is TGCAGCGTTAAACAGGGGAACACTGAAGCTTTCTTT.

This clone is classed as medium-sized. V usage is TRBV9 and J usage is TRBJ2-5; no definite D call. V lost 4 bases, J lost 3 bases, and 10 bases lay in between. The CDR3 covers 13 residues. The germline CDR1 and CDR2 sequences are SGDLS and YYNGEE. The CDR3 DNA reads TGTGCCAGCAGCCCAGCCGGAAAAGAGACCCAGTACTTC. This codes for CASSPAGKETQYF.

This chain uses TRBV5-5 with TRBJ2-5; TRBD1 aligns across 7 bases. The CDR3 is made up of 14 amino acids. V gave up 3 bases and J gave up 1 base; unmatched junction bases: 3. Germline CDR1 reads SGHKS; CDR2 reads YYEKEE (reference sequence). Here the CDR3 DNA reads TGTGCCAGCAGCTCGGGGACAGTCCAAGAGACCCAGTACTTC. It specifies CASSSGTVQETQYF.

V usage is TRBV11-2 and J usage is TRBJ2-7; TRBD2 matches at 10 bases. The junction had 12 bases not matched to a gene; V was cut back by 5 bases and J by 2 bases. The CDR3 totals 17 residues. The germline V gene has CDR1 SGHAT and CDR2 FQNNGV. The CDR3 DNA is TGTGCCAGCAGCCCGTTCGTCCTAGCGGGAGTACCCTACGAGCAGTACTTC. Encoded protein: CASSPFVLAGVPYEQYF. Combining the CDR3 with reference TRBV11-2 and TRBJ2-7 gives the whole variable domain EAGVAQSPRYKIIEKRQSVAFWCNPISGHATLYWYQQILGQGPKLLIQFQNNGVVDDSQLPKDRFSAERLKGVDSTLKIQPAKLEDSAVYLCASSPFVLAGVPYEQYFGPGTRLTVT.

The V gene is TRBV4-1, the J gene TRBJ2-5, with TRBD2 matching 7 bases. Germline V gene lookup returns CDR1 MGHRA and CDR2 YSYEKL. The CDR3 consists of 14 residues. V shed 4 bases and J 2 bases; nucleotides not matched to a gene: 4. CDR3 DNA sequence: TGCGCCAGCAGCCCAGCGGGACCTCAAGAGACCCAGTACTTC. This codes for CASSPAGPQETQYF.

This rearrangement joins TRBV18 to TRBJ1-1; 10 nucleotides match TRBD1. This CDR3 has 15 amino acids. Germline CDR1 is KGHSH and CDR2 is LQKENI. Trimming took 6 bases from V and 12 from J; bases not matched to a gene: 16. In nucleotides, the CDR3 is TGTGCCAGCTCGCCTAAAATTTCCGGGACAGGGGCGTCTTTCTTT. Its protein product is CASSPKISGTGASFF.

The gene calls are TRBV5-4 and TRBJ2-3; 13 nucleotides line up with TRBD2. V lost 5 bases and J lost 0; bases outside the gene matches: 6. The CDR3 runs to 17 residues. Germline CDR1 SGHNT, CDR2 YYREEE (reference sequence). CDR3 nucleotides: TGTGCCAGCAGTCGGACTAGCGGGAGCTTTAGCACAGATACGCAGTATTTT. It translates to CASSRTSGSFSTDTQYF.

By share of the sample, this clone is medium-sized (0.01 to 0.1%). The chain links TRBV7-2 to TRBJ2-3, with D uncertain. CDR3 length: 13 residues. Germline assignment: CDR1 SGHTA and CDR2 FQGNSA. The V end lost 1 base, the J end lost 6 bases, and 8 bases lay between the germline ends. The CDR3 loop reads CASSLDPSDTQYF. CDR3 nucleotide sequence: TGTGCCAGCAGCTTAGACCCTTCTGATACGCAGTATTTT.

This clone was found a few times. The chain has TRBV1 and TRBJ2-2; the table names TRBD1, a call not compared with the DNA. TRBV1 is designated a pseudogene. The CDR3 runs 21 residues. CDR3 amino acids: CTSSQVRGLDRLQTNTGELFF. The CDR3 DNA reads as TGCACCAGCAGCCAAGTGAGGGGACTGGACAGGCTACAAACGAACACCGGGGAGCTGTTTTTT.